Each of the 28 T cell receptor beta chains below was sequenced from the same sample in a study of radiation and T cells in renal cell carcinoma. The treatment here: 15 Gy SBRT to primary tumor, nephrectomy 4 weeks later. Clones were read by immunoSEQ multiplex PCR, and TCRdb kept only the in-frame ones, dropping some. The table has around 19,000 clones, around 55% seen once; the top ten hold 12%. The specimen comprised tumor tissue, sampled from a patient whose treatment included radiotherapy and nephrectomy. These TCRs come from a man aged 45-65 years with renal cell carcinoma.

CDR3 amino acids: CASSEAGLLWETQYF. As DNA, the CDR3 is TGTGCCAGCAGTGAAGCAGGGTTATTGTGGGAGACCCAGTACTTC. The V gene is TRBV2, the J gene TRBJ2-5; D gene unclear. From germline, CDR1 is SNHLY and CDR2 FYNNEI. Trimming cost V 0 bases and J 5 bases, with 13 bases left between them. The CDR3 extends over 15 amino acids.

The rearrangement uses TRBV7-2 and TRBJ2-7; D possibly corresponds to TRBD2 (5 bases). Trimming removed 1 base from V and 2 bases from J, with 6 bases in between. The CDR3 is made up of 13 amino acids. Germline V gene data show CDR1 as SGHTA and CDR2 as FQGNSA. This chain's CDR3 is CASSLERTYEQYF. DNA for the CDR3: TGTGCCAGCAGCTTAGAGCGGACCTACGAGCAGTACTTC.

CDR3 nucleotide sequence: TGCAGCGTTGTGTACAACCAAAGACGTACAGGGTCCAATCAGCCCCAGCATTTT. Encoded protein: CSVVYNQRRTGSNQPQHF. The chain carries TRBV29-1 and TRBJ1-5; a possible D gene is TRBD1 (6 bases). V dropped 4 bases and J dropped 3 bases, with 25 bases sitting between them. The CDR3 extends over 18 amino acids. Germline V gives CDR1 SQVTM, CDR2 ANQGSEA.

This chain joins TRBV11-2 and TRBJ1-4; 11 nucleotides align to TRBD1. There are 15 residues in the CDR3. CDR1 and CDR2 from the germline V gene are SGHAT and FQNNGV. V lost 5 bases and J lost 10; bases outside the gene matches: 9. CDR3 residues: CASSPRTGGYGKLFF. DNA of the CDR3: TGTGCCAGCAGCCCCCGGACAGGGGGCTATGGAAAACTGTTTTTT.

The chain uses TRBV6-5 and TRBJ1-3; 8 bases fit TRBD1. The CDR3 is made up of 15 amino acids. Per germline, CDR1 MNHEY and CDR2 SVGAGI. Germline trimming cut 6 bases from V and 2 bases from J; bases unmatched to any gene: 6. The CDR3 DNA sequence: TGTGCCAGCAGCTATCAGACAGGGGCTGGAAACACCATATATTTT. This sequence encodes CASSYQTGAGNTIYF.

This chain links TRBV7-3 with TRBJ2-1, with D uncertain. CDR1 and CDR2 (germline): SGHTA, FQGTGA. Trimming took off 5 bases at V and 5 bases at J, with 19 bases between the two ends. The CDR3 is 16 amino acids. CDR3: CASSQKPGQPNNEQFF. The CDR3, as DNA: TGTGCCAGCAGCCAAAAGCCGGGCCAACCCAACAATGAGCAGTTCTTC.

This clone showed up just a few times. The J gene is TRBJ1-3, the V gene TRBV5-1; 7 bases are a match to TRBD1. The J segment lost 8 bases and the V segment lost 5 bases, leaving 19 bases of the junction unmatched. Germline-derived CDR1 and CDR2 are SGHRS and YFSETQ. The CDR3 spans 17 residues. The CDR3 nucleotides are TGCGCCAGCAGGGATGGGACAGCCCTGCTGAGTGGGGACACCATATATTTT. This encodes CASRDGTALLSGDTIYF.

In this sample, this clone turned up a few times. The chain couples TRBV2 to TRBJ1-1, with D perhaps TRBD1 (5 bases). V gave up 10 bases and J gave up 5 bases, with 17 bases separating them. Germline values: CDR1 SNHLY, CDR2 FYNNEI. This CDR3 spans 13 amino acids. Written as DNA, the CDR3 is TGTGCCACCCCGGGGCAGTGGGAGACTGAAGCTTTCTTT. Protein sequence: CATPGQWETEAFF.

This clone has more than one count but fewer than ten. The chain employs TRBV5-1 and TRBJ2-1; 11 nucleotides align to TRBD1. Germline V lookup: CDR1 SGHRS, CDR2 YFSETQ. After removal of 2 bases from V and 10 bases from J, the junction contained 5 bases not matched to a gene. This CDR3 contains 14 residues. The CDR3 is CASSLRTGGVEQFF. The CDR3 region has the DNA TGCGCCAGCAGCTTACGGACAGGGGGCGTGGAGCAGTTCTTC.

The J gene is TRBJ1-5, the V gene TRBV10-3; 10 nucleotides agree with TRBD1. The germline V gene has CDR1 ENHRY and CDR2 SYGVKD. This CDR3 spans 17 amino acids. The junction had 14 bases not matched to a gene; V was cut back by 6 bases and J by 6 bases. The CDR3 DNA reads as TGTGCCATCAGCAACCCGGGACAGGGGATTATTGGTCAGCCCCAGCATTTT. It codes for CAISNPGQGIIGQPQHF.

The chain has TRBV9 and TRBJ2-1, with D tentatively TRBD1 or TRBD2 (5 bases each). Germline V lookup: CDR1 SGDLS, CDR2 YYNGEE. The V gene lost 0 bases and the J gene lost 6 bases, with 13 bases spanning the gap. The CDR3 contains 15 residues. CDR3 coding DNA: TGTGCCAGCAGCGTAGGGCAGGGAGAACTCAATGAGCAGTTCTTC. Its protein is CASSVGQGELNEQFF.

The rearrangement joins TRBV6-6 to TRBJ1-4, with unresolved D. V dropped 6 bases and J dropped 3 bases, with 11 bases sitting between them. Germline CDR1 reads MNHNY; CDR2 reads SVGAGI (reference sequence). The CDR3 has 14 residues. CDR3 protein: CASRNPNANEKLFF. The CDR3 region has the DNA TGTGCCAGCAGAAACCCAAACGCTAATGAAAAACTGTTTTTT.

The V gene is TRBV5-1, the J gene TRBJ2-5; TRBD1 might be the D (5 bases). The CDR3 sequence is 13 residues long. V lost 4 bases to trimming and J lost 1 base, with 8 bases between them. Germline lookup yields CDR1 SGHRS and CDR2 YFSETQ. The DNA for the CDR3 is TGCGCCAGCAGCCTGACAGTCCAAGAGACCCAGTACTTC. It yields the protein CASSLTVQETQYF.

This clone was found a few times. This chain uses TRBV7-2 with TRBJ2-1; TRBD2 might be the D (5 bases). In germline, CDR1 is SGHTA, CDR2 FQGNSA. This CDR3 spans 17 amino acids. The V and J ends lost 0 bases and 0 bases respectively, with 12 bases between them. CDR3 amino acids: CASSLARGQSSYNEQFF. The CDR3 region has the DNA TGTGCCAGCAGCTTAGCCCGCGGGCAGAGCTCCTACAATGAGCAGTTCTTC.

This clone was seen once. This rearrangement joins TRBV5-4 to TRBJ1-5, with D possibly TRBD1 on 6 matching bases. V was clipped by 0 bases and J by 2 bases, with 12 bases between them. Germline V gene data show CDR1 as SGHNT and CDR2 as YYREEE (reference sequence). This CDR3 contains 16 residues. The CDR3 loop is CASSLGGASGNQPQHF. In DNA, the CDR3 is TGTGCCAGCAGCTTGGGGGGGGCGAGTGGCAATCAGCCCCAGCATTTT.

This clone ranks as medium-sized. The CDR3 bases are TGTGCCAGCAGTTACTCGACTGGGGTCCAGGGCAATCAGCCCCAGCATTTT. Amino acid sequence: CASSYSTGVQGNQPQHF. The chain employs TRBV6-7 and TRBJ1-5; no clear D gene. TRBV6-7 is labeled an ORF, and its function is uncertain. The CDR3 has 17 amino acids. V gave up 0 bases and J gave up 2 bases, with 14 bases separating them.

The V gene is TRBV7-2, the J gene TRBJ2-1; D remains unclear. This CDR3 contains 15 residues. V gave up 5 bases and J gave up 2 bases, with 13 bases separating them. The germline V gene has CDR1 SGHTA and CDR2 FQGNSA. CDR3 residues: CASSVRNGPYNEQFF. DNA for the CDR3: TGTGCCAGCAGCGTACGAAACGGCCCCTACAATGAGCAGTTCTTC.

The chain carries TRBV4-3 and TRBJ2-2; TRBD2 matches 12 bases. The germline CDR1 and CDR2 sequences are LGHNA and YSLEER. Losses at the gene ends were 0 bases for V and 4 bases for J; bases not matched to a gene: 9. This CDR3 spans 19 amino acids. The CDR3 is CASSQDMPGLAGITGELFF. CDR3 DNA sequence: TGCGCCAGCAGCCAAGATATGCCCGGACTAGCGGGGATCACCGGGGAGCTGTTTTTT.

The chain carries TRBV5-1 and TRBJ2-7; D is undetermined. Germline lookup yields CDR1 SGHRS and CDR2 YFSETQ. The V and J ends lost 0 bases and 2 bases respectively, with 9 bases between them. The CDR3 contains 14 residues. The CDR3 is CASSLVPRTYEQYF. CDR3 coding DNA: TGCGCCAGCAGCTTGGTACCGAGAACCTACGAGCAGTACTTC.

This clone was seen a few times. The chain joins TRBV19 to TRBJ1-5; TRBD1 matches 7 bases. Germline CDR1 is LNHDA and CDR2 is SQIVND (reference sequence). V lost 6 bases and J lost 7; bases outside the gene matches: 9. The CDR3 consists of 14 residues. In DNA, the CDR3 is TGTGCCAGTAGCTCCGGGACAGTTAGACAGCCCCAGCATTTT. It translates to CASSSGTVRQPQHF.

The table lists this clone with a few counts. The chain joins TRBV6-1 to TRBJ2-1; D not resolved. The germline CDR1 and CDR2 sequences are MNHNS and SASEGT. The CDR3 contains 13 residues. With 5 bases removed from V and 4 bases from J, the gap between germline ends came to 9 bases. The CDR3 sequence: CASSTRSYNEQFF. The CDR3 DNA is TGTGCCAGCAGTACCCGGTCATACAATGAGCAGTTCTTC.

Only a few counts were recorded for this clone. V is TRBV27 and J is TRBJ2-7; 11 bases are a match to TRBD1. Unmatched junction bases numbered 13, after V lost 2 bases and J lost 4 bases. There are 18 residues in the CDR3. Germline V gene sequence: CDR1 MNHEY, CDR2 SMNVEV (reference sequence). The CDR3 nucleotides are TGTGCCAGCAGTTTACCTCTCCAGACAGGACAGGGGGCTTACGAGCAGTACTTC. Amino acids: CASSLPLQTGQGAYEQYF.

This rearrangement joins TRBV4-1 to TRBJ1-5; TRBD1 might be the D (5 bases). The V and J ends lost 1 base and 1 base respectively, with 8 bases between them. This CDR3 has 15 residues. Germline assignment: CDR1 MGHRA and CDR2 YSYEKL. The CDR3: CASSQGWDSNQPQHF. The CDR3 coding sequence is TGCGCCAGCAGCCAAGGGTGGGACAGCAATCAGCCCCAGCATTTT.

This clone was observed a handful of times. The chain employs TRBV6-1 and TRBJ1-2; maybe TRBD1 (6 bases). Germline CDR1 and CDR2: MNHNS and SASEGT. Trimming removed 5 bases from V and 6 bases from J, with 13 bases in between. The CDR3 totals 13 residues. CDR3 sequence (DNA): TGTGCCAGCAGTACCGGGACAAGAGATGGCTACACCTTC. Protein sequence: CASSTGTRDGYTF.

In its sample, this clone is large. The chain has TRBV2 and TRBJ1-5; D unresolved. The V end lost 1 base, the J end lost 3 bases, and 16 bases lay between the germline ends. The CDR3 loop spans 17 amino acids. Germline assignment: CDR1 SNHLY and CDR2 FYNNEI. DNA for the CDR3: TGTGCCAGCAGTGAAGGGGCTGTATCCCGGCACAATCAGCCCCAGCATTTT. It codes for CASSEGAVSRHNQPQHF.

This clone turned up a few times. CDR3 nucleotides: TGCGCCAGCAGCCAAGATGGGACAGATAATTCACCCCTCCACTTT. It yields the protein CASSQDGTDNSPLHF. This chain links TRBV4-3 with TRBJ1-6; 7 bases line up with TRBD1. Trimming at V came to 0 bases and at J to 5 bases, leaving 1 base not matched to a gene. The CDR3 is made up of 15 amino acids. The germline CDR1 and CDR2 sequences are LGHNA and YSLEER.

This clone was seen a handful of times. The chain employs TRBV19 and TRBJ1-6; TRBD1 might be the D (5 bases). This CDR3 has 15 residues. The V end lost 6 bases, the J end lost 7 bases, and 16 bases lay between the germline ends. Germline CDR1 and CDR2: LNHDA and SQIVND (reference sequence). The CDR3 coding sequence is TGTGCCAGTAGACCTATCGACAGCAGAAATTCACCCCTCCACTTT. It codes for CASRPIDSRNSPLHF.

This clone came up a few times. The chain is built from TRBV4-2 and TRBJ2-7, with D perhaps assigned TRBD1 or TRBD2 (5 bases each). The CDR3 is 16 amino acids. V gave up 1 base and J gave up 0 bases, with 13 bases separating them. CDR1 and CDR2 (germline): LGHNA, YNFKEQ. The CDR3 is CASSQAVGTDSYEQYF. The CDR3 nucleotides read TGTGCCAGCAGCCAAGCCGTTGGGACCGACTCCTACGAGCAGTACTTC.